This is a list of T cell receptor beta chains from one sample in a study of OX40 agonist ivuxolimab in advanced cancers. Repertoires were generated with immunoSEQ multiplex PCR, while TCRdb's copy carries only in-frame clones and drops some. The data show 66,000 or so clones, around 90% seen once. The starting material was CD4+ or CD8+ T cells sorted from blood, obtained in a trial of the OX40 agonist ivuxolimab. These receptors all come from an adult with an advanced solid tumor such as melanoma, head and neck, liver or kidney cancer. The CDR3 runs from the conserved cysteine through the conserved F or W. The order of the fields is J gene, D gene, clone size, CDR3 length, V gene, CDR3 protein, CDR3 DNA. D genes are given only for firm matches. Clone size is not always given. Where it is, it says once, few, many or a class for expanded clones.

>TRBJ2-3|NA|NA|19|TRBV4-1
CASSQAPDRRELSTDTQYF
TGCGCCAGCAGCCAAGCCCCGGACAGGAGGGAATTGAGCACAGATACGCAGTATTTT
>TRBJ2-7|TRBD2|NA|14|TRBV7-3
CASRRTSGSYEQYF
TGTGCCAGCAGGAGAACTAGCGGGAGTTACGAGCAGTACTTC
>TRBJ1-6|NA|NA|11|TRBV20-1
CSAKEGSPLHF
TGCAGTGCTAAGGAGGGTTCACCCCTCCACTTT
>TRBJ1-2|NA|NA|14|TRBV7-9
CAIQIGAGGYGYTF
TGTGCCATCCAGATAGGGGCGGGAGGCTATGGCTACACCTTC
>TRBJ1-5|NA|NA|17|TRBV19
CASSTNLDGYSNQPQHF
TGTGCCAGTAGTACCAACCTAGACGGATATAGCAATCAGCCCCAGCATTTT
>TRBJ1-3|NA|NA|14|TRBV30
CAWSQGKAGNTIYF
TGTGCCTGGTCACAGGGAAAAGCTGGAAACACCATATATTTT
>TRBJ2-1|NA|NA|16|TRBV7-6
CASSLVYYGGYNEQFF
TGTGCCAGCAGCTTAGTCTACTACGGGGGCTACAATGAGCAGTTCTTC
>TRBJ2-7|TRBD2|NA|16|TRBV27
CASSTGTSGKPYEQYF
TGTGCCAGCAGCACAGGGACTAGCGGTAAACCCTACGAGCAGTACTTC
>TRBJ2-2|NA|NA|16|TRBV14
CASSQARGLNTGELFF
TGTGCCAGCAGCCAAGCTCGCGGTCTGAACACCGGGGAGCTGTTTTTT
>TRBJ2-1|TRBD2|NA|16|TRBV11-2
CASSLALADPYYEQFF
TGTGCCAGCAGCTTAGCACTAGCGGACCCTTATTATGAGCAGTTCTTC
>TRBJ1-3|NA|NA|13|TRBV19
CASSRVSGNTIYF
TGTGCCAGCTCGAGGGTCTCTGGAAACACCATATATTTT
>TRBJ2-7|NA|NA|15|TRBV6-6
CASSSLKVRTYEQYF
TGTGCCAGCAGTTCACTCAAGGTCCGGACCTACGAGCAGTACTTC
>TRBJ2-7|NA|NA|13|TRBV6-6
CASSYSSDYEQYF
TGTGCCAGCAGTTACTCTTCCGACTACGAGCAGTACTTC
>TRBJ2-2|NA|NA|15|TRBV7-2
CASSLIGGFPGELFF
TGTGCCAGCAGCTTAATTGGGGGATTCCCCGGGGAGCTGTTTTTT
>TRBJ1-2|TRBD1|NA|15|TRBV7-2
CASSLLNQGAEGYTF
TGTGCCAGCAGCTTATTAAACCAGGGGGCTGAGGGCTACACCTTC
>TRBJ1-2|NA|NA|14|TRBV27
CASRGGQSTYGYTF
TGTGCCAGCAGGGGGGGACAATCAACCTATGGCTACACCTTC
>TRBJ2-7|TRBD2|NA|15|TRBV7-9
CASSLIERGGYEQYF
TGTGCCAGCAGCTTAATCGAGCGGGGGGGTTACGAGCAGTACTTC
>TRBJ2-2|NA|NA|13|TRBV5-1
CASEETNTGELFF
TGCGCCAGCGAGGAGACTAACACCGGGGAGCTGTTTTTT
>TRBJ2-1|TRBD2|once|19|TRBV5-1
CASSFQGLAGGTSYNEQFF
TGCGCCAGCAGCTTCCAAGGACTAGCGGGAGGGACCTCCTACAATGAGCAGTTCTTC
>TRBJ1-2|NA|NA|16|TRBV19
CASSIERRDRGHGYTF
TGTGCCAGTAGTATAGAAAGACGTGACAGAGGACATGGCTACACCTTC
>TRBJ1-6|NA|NA|14|TRBV21-1
CASSTGRDNSPLHF
TGTGCCAGCAGCACCGGACGGGATAATTCACCCCTCCACTTT
>TRBJ2-3|TRBD2|NA|12|TRBV12-5
CASGSGGDTQYF
TGTGCTAGTGGTTCGGGGGGGGATACGCAGTATTTT
>TRBJ1-1|NA|NA|13|TRBV18
CASSVQGNTEAFF
TGTGCCAGCTCGGTCCAAGGGAACACTGAAGCTTTCTTT
>TRBJ2-7|NA|NA|13|TRBV5-6
CASSPTTAYEQYF
TGTGCCAGCTCACCAACGACAGCCTACGAGCAGTACTTC
>TRBJ1-6|NA|few|11|TRBV11-2
CASSLKSPLHF
TGTGCCAGCAGCTTAAAATCACCCCTCCACTTT
>TRBJ2-6|NA|NA|15|TRBV14
CASSLEDSGANVLTF
TGTGCCAGCAGCCTGGAGGACTCTGGGGCCAACGTCCTGACTTTC
>TRBJ2-1|NA|NA|15|TRBV5-1
CASSLAGASYNEQFF
TGCGCCAGCAGCTTGGCGGGGGCCTCCTACAATGAGCAGTTCTTC
>TRBJ1-5|NA|NA|13|TRBV10-2
CASRHNSNQPQHF
TGCGCCAGCAGGCATAATAGCAATCAGCCCCAGCATTTT
>TRBJ1-1|NA|NA|16|TRBV23-1
CASRRKSWVGNTEAFF
TGCGCCAGCCGCCGGAAAAGTTGGGTCGGGAACACTGAAGCTTTCTTT
>TRBJ1-4|NA|NA|13|TRBV7-2
CASSLILLSELFF
TGTGCCAGCAGCTTAATCCTGCTCTCCGAACTGTTTTTT
>TRBJ2-7|NA|NA|15|TRBV28
CAITPAGVRGDEQYF
TGTGCCATCACTCCAGCCGGGGTACGAGGTGACGAGCAGTACTTC
>TRBJ1-2|NA|NA|16|TRBV28
CASSSPVGGAVRGYTF
TGTGCCAGCAGTTCCCCGGTTGGGGGCGCGGTCCGGGGCTACACCTTC
>TRBJ1-2|TRBD1|NA|16|TRBV14
CASSQRPGQGNYGYTF
TGTGCCAGCAGCCAACGGCCGGGACAGGGGAACTATGGCTACACCTTC